This TCR beta chain comes out of a study of T cell responses to AZD1222 COVID-19 vaccine. For the study at large: Some second doses came at about 4 weeks and others at about 12 weeks; these were pooled. Study results and caveats: Nearly half of spike-specific TCRs reportedly target unmutated variant regions. A mostly white British donor set with more females was recruited, and clonal diversity was possibly underestimated. No day 14 peak samples; only post-peak repertoires were characterized.

The CDR3 contains 15 residues. Germline CDR1 is KGHDR and CDR2 is SFDVKD. V was cut by 1 base and J by 2 bases, with 11 bases left in between. A note on this clone: Its specificity is unknown.

Assay: immunoSEQ multiplex PCR; the TCRdb copy retains only in-frame clones and omits some. This table holds about 170,000 clones, more than 90% found once. The receptor comes from an adult in good health. The chain joins TRBV24-1 to TRBJ2-7; D uncertain. Source: peripheral blood, taken on day 0 of AZD1222 vaccination. The CDR3 coding sequence is TGTGCCACCAGTGATTTTGGTTCAGTCGCCTACGAGCAGTACTTC. As protein: CATSDFGSVAYEQYF.